Presented here are 15 T cell receptor beta chains from one specimen sequenced in a study of cytomegalovirus exposure and HLA in healthy donors. The protocol was immunoSEQ multiplex PCR, while the TCRdb copy is restricted to in-frame clones and leaves out a portion. The repertoire holds roughly 200,000 clones, with about 81% as singletons. The material sequenced was PBMCs. All receptors come from a woman aged 30 to 39 in good health and CMV-seronegative.

This sequence joins TRBV6-5 and TRBJ2-6, with D possibly being TRBD1 (5 bases). Germline CDR1 MNHEY, CDR2 SVGAGI. Between the trimmed V and J ends, which lost 9 bases and 1 base, there was a span of 10 bases. The CDR3 spans 14 residues. As DNA, the CDR3 is TGTGCCAGTGGGCAGGGTTCTGGGGCCAACGTCCTGACTTTC. This gives the protein CASGQGSGANVLTF.

In this sample, this clone turned up a few times. The chain uses TRBV4-1 and TRBJ2-1; the D gene is possibly TRBD2 (7 bases). Per germline, CDR1 MGHRA and CDR2 YSYEKL. V was clipped by 5 bases and J by 1 base, with 24 bases between them. The CDR3 length is 19 residues. The CDR3 loop reads CASSGLGGTAGPSYNEQFF. The CDR3 DNA follows: TGCGCCAGCAGCGGACTAGGGGGGACGGCAGGACCATCCTACAATGAGCAGTTCTTC.

The chain combines TRBV9 with TRBJ1-2; a weak D match, TRBD1 (6 bases). Germline V gives CDR1 SGDLS, CDR2 YYNGEE. The CDR3 spans 15 residues. V was clipped by 4 bases and J by 7 bases, with 20 bases between them. The CDR3 bases are TGTGCCAGCAGCACATCGGCGACAGGAGTCGGTGGCTACACCTTC. This translates into CASSTSATGVGGYTF.

The CDR3 sequence: CASSLDLKQYTEAFF. CDR3 DNA: TGTGCCAGCAGCTTAGATTTGAAACAGTACACTGAAGCTTTCTTT. The chain couples TRBV11-3 to TRBJ1-1, with D unresolved. V shed 0 bases and J shed 3 bases, with 11 bases lying between them. The CDR3 loop spans 15 amino acids. Germline assignment: CDR1 SGHNT and CDR2 YENEEA. Full variable domain (remainder filled in from reference TRBV11-3 and TRBJ1-1): EAGVVQSPRYKIIEKKQPVAFWCNPISGHNTLYWYLQNLGQGPELLIRYENEEAVDDSQLPKDRFSAERLKGVDSTLKIQPAELGDSAVYLCASSLDLKQYTEAFFGQGTRLTVV.

The table lists this clone with a count of one. The chain joins TRBV13 to TRBJ2-1; D ambiguous. This CDR3 is built from 13 residues. Between the trimmed V and J ends, which lost 4 bases and 6 bases, there was a span of 10 bases. Germline-derived CDR1 and CDR2 are PRHDT and FYEKMQ (reference sequence). Written as DNA, the CDR3 is TGTGCCAGCAGCTACTACGATACCAATGAGCAGTTCTTC. This encodes CASSYYDTNEQFF.

V and J are TRBV15 and TRBJ1-2; the D gene is possibly TRBD1 (5 bases). This CDR3 has 15 amino acids. The germline V gene encodes CDR1 LNHNV and CDR2 YYDKDF (reference sequence). Trimming removed 0 bases at V and 4 bases at J, with 12 bases between. Written as DNA, the CDR3 is TGTGCCACCAGCAGAGACATCGACAGCCTCTATGGCTACACCTTC. Amino acid sequence: CATSRDIDSLYGYTF.

The rearrangement joins TRBV6-1 to TRBJ2-7; 9 nucleotides agree with TRBD2. The CDR3 covers 15 residues. V was pared by 0 bases and J by 2 bases, with 2 bases of the junction left unmatched. From germline, CDR1 is MNHNS and CDR2 SASEGT. The CDR3 here is CASSEAPSGAYEQYF. The CDR3 DNA sequence: TGTGCCAGCAGTGAAGCGCCTAGCGGGGCCTACGAGCAGTACTTC.

This clone was seen just once. The chain joins TRBV19 to TRBJ1-1; 11 bases line up with TRBD1. The V segment lost 5 bases and the J segment 6 bases; nucleotides outside the gene matches: 14. Germline V gene sequence: CDR1 LNHDA, CDR2 SQIVND (reference sequence). The CDR3 contains 17 residues. CDR3 region: CASSLRGGTGGPPEAFF. CDR3 sequence (DNA): TGTGCCAGTAGTCTAAGGGGTGGGACAGGGGGACCCCCTGAAGCTTTCTTT.

This rearrangement joins TRBV7-9 to TRBJ2-1; 7 bases agree with TRBD1. Germline assignment: CDR1 SEHNR and CDR2 FQNEAQ (reference sequence). V lost 3 bases, J lost 1 base, and 3 bases stayed unmatched. The CDR3 runs 15 residues. The CDR3 nucleotides read TGTGCCAGCAGCTTGACAGGGAAGTCCTACAATGAGCAGTTCTTC. Its translation is CASSLTGKSYNEQFF. The full variable domain, in which reference TRBV7-9 and TRBJ2-1 provide the parts outside the CDR3, is DTGVSQNPRHKITKRGQNVTFRCDPISEHNRLYWYRQTLGQGPEFLTYFQNEAQLEKSRLLSDRFSAERPKGSFSTLEIQRTEQGDSAMYLCASSLTGKSYNEQFFGPGTRLTVL.

J is TRBJ2-5 and V is TRBV5-1; D not resolved. The CDR3 loop spans 13 amino acids. V dropped 0 bases and J dropped 5 bases, with 8 bases sitting between them. Germline V lookup: CDR1 SGHRS, CDR2 YFSETQ. CDR3 in DNA: TGCGCCAGCAGCTTGGATAACTTTGAGACCCAGTACTTC. Translation: CASSLDNFETQYF.

The rearrangement uses TRBV5-6 and TRBJ1-2; tentatively, D is TRBD1 (5 bases). Trimming shortened V by 7 bases and J by 3 bases, and 19 bases separated the two germline ends. Germline-derived CDR1 and CDR2 are SGHDT and YYEEEE. The CDR3 extends over 15 amino acids. The CDR3 DNA sequence: TGTGCCAGCGCCCCTGGAGGGATGGGACACTATGGCTACACCTTC. It codes for CASAPGGMGHYGYTF.

The V and J genes are TRBV6-1 and TRBJ2-7; D is uncertain. This CDR3 is 13 amino acids long. Germline CDR1 reads MNHNS; CDR2 reads SASEGT. V was cut by 0 bases and J by 3 bases, with 6 bases left in between. For the CDR3, the DNA is TGTGCCAGCAGTGAAGCAAGGAGCTACGAGCAGTACTTC. It yields the protein CASSEARSYEQYF.

Comment on this clone: Other DNA sequences in the same sample also yield this CDR3. The CDR3 is CASSPKDREETQYF. The CDR3 DNA sequence: TGCGCCAGCAGCCCCAAAGACAGGGAAGAGACCCAGTACTTC. This chain links TRBV5-1 with TRBJ2-5; TRBD1 matches at 7 bases. The CDR3 contains 14 residues. After removal of 4 bases from V and 3 bases from J, the junction contained 6 bases not matched to a gene. CDR1 is SGHRS and CDR2 is YFSETQ in the germline V gene.

J is TRBJ2-7 and V is TRBV7-9, with TRBD2 matching 7 bases. The length of the CDR3 is 16 residues. Germline V gene lookup returns CDR1 SEHNR and CDR2 FQNEAQ (reference sequence). The J segment lost 4 bases and the V segment lost 0 bases, leaving 9 bases of the junction unmatched. This chain's CDR3 is CASSLAGRGVSYEQYF. The DNA of the CDR3 is TGTGCCAGCAGCTTAGCGGGACGGGGGGTTTCATACGAGCAGTACTTC.

The chain combines TRBV18 with TRBJ1-5; 7 bases are a match to TRBD1. The CDR3 is 15 amino acids. Trimming removed 4 bases from V and 4 bases from J; junction bases left unmatched: 7. CDR1 and CDR2 (germline): KGHSH, LQKENI. Written as DNA, the CDR3 is TGTGCCAGCTCACTTTCCGGGACAGTGAATCAGCCCCAGCATTTT. Protein sequence: CASSLSGTVNQPQHF.